The present TCR beta chain was sequenced within a study of shared clonotypes between healthy human individuals. Overall study results and limits: Larger estimated richness was generally recorded for naive subsets relative to memory subsets.

Terminally differentiated effector memory CD45RA+ cells were left out of the naive CD8 fraction, which was CD45RO-negative and positively selected for CCR7. HIV-negative, healthy adults without recent acute infections or vaccinations were the donors. This clone appeared once. Its target is not known. The protocol was immunoSEQ multiplex PCR, while the TCRdb copy is restricted to in-frame clones and leaves out a portion. The table lists about 2 million clones, roughly 95% of them singletons. The receptor comes from a man aged 18 to 29 in good health. Sequencing was carried out using naive CD8+ T cells sorted from blood.

CDR3 amino acids: CASSPFNFDYEQYF. For the CDR3, the DNA is TGTGCCAGCAGCCCCTTTAATTTCGACTACGAGCAGTACTTC. The V call is TRBV5-5, the J call TRBJ2-7; D is unclear. CDR3 size: 14 residues. The V gene lost 4 bases and the J gene lost 3 bases, with 14 bases spanning the gap. CDR1 is SGHKS, CDR2 YYEKEE, per germline (reference sequence).